This TCR beta chain originates from a study of shared clonotypes between healthy human individuals. Study as a whole: Aged 18 to 49, the donors were a couple of women and three men.

The table came from immunoSEQ multiplex PCR; TCRdb's copy has only in-frame clones and leaves some out. In the table there are about 1 million clones, around 82% of which are singletons. Comment on this clone: Other DNA sequences in this sample translate to the same CDR3.

Trimming left V 1 base short and J 4 bases short, with 4 bases between. The CDR3 loop spans 12 amino acids. CDR1 is SGHRS, CDR2 YFSETQ, per germline. Sequences were obtained from memory CD4+ T cells from PBMCs. Indicated subset: CD45RA-negative fraction. The rearrangement uses TRBV5-1 and TRBJ2-3, with D unclear. The sequence came from a man aged 18 to 29 in good health. Some clones in this sample may be carry-over from other donors' samples. The CDR3 spells CASSLSSDTQYF. The CDR3 DNA reads TGCGCCAGCAGCTTGAGTTCAGATACGCAGTATTTT.